This T cell receptor (beta chain) was sequenced during a study of CXCR3-negative and CXCR3-positive naive CD8 T cells (dated by TCRdb to between 2018 and 2021). Turning to the overall study: In total, 120 million to 150 million TRB reads were obtained, which works out to roughly 1.5 +/- 0.3 million reads per library. TRBV-TRBJ cluster analysis included naive subsets from roughly 5 donors and memory cells from 3 donors. Diversity and physicochemical repertoire analyses were performed on about a dozen donors pooled from two independent experiments. General findings and caveats noted by the study authors: Repertoire diversity was comparably high in both naive subsets but much lower in memory CD8+ T cells. Because surface CD5, which is linked to self-reactivity in mice, was comparable between the naive subsets, TCR interaction strength was also inferred from TRB CDR3 physicochemical properties. Compared with CXCR3-negative naive cells, CXCR3-positive naive cells had TRB CDR3s with higher hydrophobicity (lower Kidera factor 4), lower energy, and higher strength and volume indices. CXCR3 expression partially decreased after cryopreservation, so most assays used freshly isolated PBMCs. Similar TRBV-TRBJ usage was shown by naive CXCR3-negative and CXCR3-positive cells from the same donor, whereas distinct patterns were shown by memory cells.

CDR1 is given as SNHLY and CDR2 as FYNNEI, both from the germline V gene. From its cysteine to its phenylalanine, the CDR3 spans 13 amino acids. Only the protein is available. Sequencing was performed on a NextSeq 550. The Human TCR Profiling Kit (MiLaboratory) was used to prepare UMI-labeled 5' RACE TRB cDNA libraries. cDNA synthesis used the entire amount of extracted RNA, and PCR amplification then used the entire amount of cDNA produced. Libraries were prepared in parallel with an identical number of PCR cycles. On the study's bioinformatics: With a minimum of two reads required per UMI, MIGEC and MiXCR pulled out about 49,000 +/- 11,000 unique UMI-labeled TRB cDNA molecules from each library. An average of roughly 40,000 +/- 10,000 functional in-frame TRB CDR3 nucleotide clonotypes without stop codons was found per library. After downsampling to 5000 UMI-labeled TRB molecules per sample, diversity metrics such as normalized Shannon-Wiener and Chao1 were calculated in VDJtools. Clonotype-size-weighted physicochemical properties of the central five CDR3 residues (interaction energy, strength, volume and Kidera factor 4) were computed in VDJtools. Once TCRdb had reprocessed the reads, it stored one entry per CDR3 protein sequence and supplied no DNA. These V and J calls rely on TCRdb rather than the paper's analysis. The sample's own table lists roughly 93,000 distinct CDR3 sequences. In total, the top ten clones hold roughly 1.1% of the sample.

In the case of this clonotype: Its target antigen remains unknown.

For each CD8+ T cell subset, flow sorting was done in triplicate, and some 300,000 cells per subset went directly into RLT lysis buffer. To keep memory contaminants out, a stringent definition of naive CD8+ T cells was applied: CD45RO-CCR7+CD27+CD95-. Peripheral blood mononuclear cells were isolated from buffy coats using standard density gradient centrifugation. Naive CXCR3-negative and CXCR3-positive CD8+ T cells were flow-sorted on a FACSAria III. Total RNA was extracted from sorted cells using an RNeasy Mini Kit. Source material: naive CXCR3+ CD8+ T cells from blood. In the paper's terms, the cell subset or site label means: CD45RO-CCR7+CD27+CD95- naive CD8+ T cells expressing CXCR3 (TNR3+). The V and J genes are TRBV2 and TRBJ2-7; TCRdb lists TRBD1, though no DNA is available to test this call. This TCR came from a human donor in good health. Some clones in this sample may be carry-over from other donors' samples. The CDR3 here reads CASRGTVSYEQYF.